This T cell receptor beta chain is drawn from a study of CXCR3-negative and CXCR3-positive naive CD8 T cells. Study-wide context: The study obtained around 140 million TRB reads, about 1.5 +/- 0.3 million per library.

Study-level findings and limits: Naive cells that were CXCR3-positive had more hydrophobic TRB CDR3s (compared with CXCR3-negative naive cells).

A word on this clonotype: The target antigen is unknown.

It was by 5' RACE with UMI labels that the TRB cDNA libraries were prepared. TCRdb re-called the 5' RACE reads, yielding one record per CDR3 amino acid sequence without DNA. The sample table sets out about 98,000 distinct CDR3 sequences. Per germline, CDR1 MDHEN and CDR2 SYDVKM. The CDR3 loop spans 15 amino acids. The sequence was obtained from a human donor in good health. Some clones in this sample may be carry-over from other donors' samples. The sequenced sample was naive CXCR3+ CD8+ T cells from blood. Subset specified: CD45RO-CCR7+CD27+CD95- naive CD8+ T cells expressing CXCR3 (TNR3+). V gene TRBV28 combines with J gene TRBJ2-7; the TRBD1 assignment by TCRdb is unverifiable without DNA. CDR3 in amino acids: CASSLLRDSAYEQYF.